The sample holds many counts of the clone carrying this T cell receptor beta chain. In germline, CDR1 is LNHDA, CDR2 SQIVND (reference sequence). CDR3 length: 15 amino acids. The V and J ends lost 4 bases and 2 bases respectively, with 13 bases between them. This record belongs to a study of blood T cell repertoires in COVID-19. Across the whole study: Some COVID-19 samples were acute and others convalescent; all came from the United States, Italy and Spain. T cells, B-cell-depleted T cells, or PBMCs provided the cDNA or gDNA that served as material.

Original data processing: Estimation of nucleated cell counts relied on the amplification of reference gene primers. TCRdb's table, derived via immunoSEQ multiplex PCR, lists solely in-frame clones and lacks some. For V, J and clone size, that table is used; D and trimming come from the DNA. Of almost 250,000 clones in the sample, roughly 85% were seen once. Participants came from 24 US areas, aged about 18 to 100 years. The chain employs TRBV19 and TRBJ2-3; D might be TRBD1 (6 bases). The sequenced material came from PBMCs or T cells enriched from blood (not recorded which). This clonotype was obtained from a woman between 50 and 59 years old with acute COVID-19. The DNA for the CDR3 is TGTGCCAGTAGTAGGGACATTACCTCCACAGATACGCAGTATTTT. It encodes CASSRDITSTDTQYF.